In its sample, the clone carrying this T cell receptor (beta chain) was seen a few times. What it binds is unknown. The germline CDR1 and CDR2 sequences are MGHRA and YSYEKL. The CDR3 consists of 17 residues. V lost 0 bases and J lost 2, with 16 bases in between. The data belong to a study of T-cell memory formation after mild COVID-19. TCRdb redid the calling of the 5' RACE reads with MiXCR, one entry per CDR3 protein. This sample yields hundreds of thousands of distinct CDR3 sequences, of which about 20% are seen a single time; about 8.2% belongs to the top ten. Regarding the study as a whole: Clones which contracted sat mainly in CM and EM if CD4+, and in EMRA if CD8+.

The chain employs TRBV4-1 and TRBJ2-5; D is unclear. This TCR came from an adult woman who had mild COVID-19 (a few samples of this study predate the infection). Cell type and time point are not known. Sequencing used PBMCs or a T cell subset sorted from them (not recorded which). The CDR3 spells CASSQDPAGGVQETQYF. The CDR3 coding sequence is TGCGCCAGCAGCCAAGATCCCGCAGGCGGCGTACAAGAGACCCAGTACTTC.